Shown below are 17 T cell receptor beta chains from a single sample sequenced in a study of T cells after yellow fever vaccination. TCRdb passed the 5' RACE reads through MiXCR, listing each CDR3 protein once. Here the sample spans 300,000 to 400,000 distinct CDR3 sequences, under 15% being singletons. The material sequenced was CD4+ T cells sorted from PBMCs, taken 15 days after the yellow fever booster vaccination. The source of these receptors is a young man who received the YFV17D yellow fever vaccine.

This rearrangement joins TRBV2 to TRBJ2-2; TRBD2 agrees at 8 bases. Trimming at V came to 7 bases and at J to 0 bases, leaving 4 bases not matched to a gene. The germline CDR1 and CDR2 sequences are SNHLY and FYNNEI. The length of the CDR3 is 15 residues. The CDR3 here is CASTGLAANTGELFF. The CDR3 DNA follows: TGTGCCAGCACTGGACTAGCAGCGAACACCGGGGAGCTGTTTTTT.

J is TRBJ2-3 and V is TRBV3-1; 8 positions match TRBD2. The CDR3 is 16 residues long. V trimming: 3 bases; J trimming: 1 base; junction bases outside the gene matches: 6. CDR1 is LGHDT and CDR2 is YNNKEL in the germline V gene (reference sequence). CDR3 in DNA: TGTGCCAGCAGCCAGGCCGGGACTAGGCGCACAGATACGCAGTATTTT. As protein: CASSQAGTRRTDTQYF.

The sample holds a few counts of this clonotype. The CDR3 sequence is CASSYSGQGEPQYF. DNA for the CDR3: TGTGCCAGCAGTTACTCGGGACAGGGTGAGCCGCAGTACTTC. The chain has TRBV6-5 and TRBJ2-7; 9 bases align to TRBD1. From germline, CDR1 is MNHEY and CDR2 SVGAGI. CDR3 length equals 14 residues. Trimming at V came to 0 bases and at J to 9 bases, leaving 6 bases not matched to a gene.

The V call is TRBV7-2, the J call TRBJ2-1; a weak D match, TRBD1 (5 bases). Trimming cost V 5 bases and J 3 bases, with 14 bases left between them. This CDR3 has 15 residues. CDR1 is SGHTA and CDR2 is FQGNSA in the germline V gene. CDR3 region: CASSATQGLYNEQFF. DNA for the CDR3: TGTGCCAGCAGCGCAACCCAGGGCCTCTACAATGAGCAGTTCTTC. The variable domain in full, completed from reference TRBV7-2 and TRBJ2-1, reads GAGVSQSPSNKVTEKGKDVELRCDPISGHTALYWYRQSLGQGLEFLIYFQGNSAPDKSGLPSDRFSAERTGGSVSTLTIQRTQQEDSAVYLCASSATQGLYNEQFFGPGTRLTVL.

This chain connects TRBV6-2 or TRBV6-3 to TRBJ1-1; TRBD1 matches at 10 bases. CDR3 length: 16 amino acids. The germline gives CDR1 MNHEY, CDR2 SVGEGT. J gave up 4 bases and V 6 bases, and 11 bases lay outside the gene matches. The chain's CDR3 is CASSRSRDRGGTEAFF. In nucleotides, the CDR3 is TGTGCCAGCAGCCGCTCCCGGGACAGGGGAGGCACTGAAGCTTTCTTT.

Of note for this clonotype: The junction and the germline gene differ at one end; a read error may be behind it. The gene calls are TRBV7-2 and TRBJ2-5, with D hard to call. There are 11 residues in the CDR3. Germline CDR1 is SGHTA and CDR2 is FQGNSA. CDR3 sequence: CASSLFWTQYF. CDR3 nucleotide sequence: TGTGCCAGTAGCTTATTTTGGACCCAGTACTTC.

This clonotype occurred many times. This rearrangement joins TRBV6-5 to TRBJ1-4; D gene unclear. The V gene's germline CDR1 is MNHEY and CDR2 SVGAGI. Trimming took 6 bases from V and 2 from J, leaving 19 bases between them. CDR3 length: 17 amino acids. The CDR3 protein is CASSPGRMPRTNEKLFF. CDR3 coding DNA: TGTGCCAGCAGCCCCGGACGGATGCCGAGGACTAATGAAAAACTGTTTTTT.

The chain is built from TRBV20-1 and TRBJ1-1, with 7 bases aligning to TRBD1. With V trimmed by 0 bases and J by 0 bases, 1 base remained unmatched. The CDR3 loop spans 14 amino acids. CDR1 and CDR2 from the germline V gene are DFQATT and SNEGSKA (reference sequence). The CDR3 sequence: CSAREGQMNTEAFF. DNA of the CDR3: TGCAGTGCTAGAGAGGGACAGATGAACACTGAAGCTTTCTTT.

The genes are TRBV4-3 and TRBJ2-3; 8 bases are shared with TRBD2. Germline CDR1 LGHNA, CDR2 YSLEER. The CDR3 is 19 residues long. The junction had 12 bases not matched to a gene; V was cut back by 1 base and J by 0 bases. This CDR3 reads CASSQVGGATISSTDTQYF. The DNA of the CDR3 is TGCGCCAGCAGCCAAGTCGGGGGGGCCACTATTTCGAGCACAGATACGCAGTATTTT.

The V call is TRBV4-2, the J call TRBJ1-4; 12 nucleotides line up with TRBD1. This CDR3 region has 17 residues. V lost 0 bases, J lost 8 bases, and 7 bases stayed unmatched. Germline V lookup: CDR1 LGHNA, CDR2 YNFKEQ. The chain's CDR3 is CASSQERGTGGREKLFF. In DNA form, the CDR3 reads TGTGCCAGCAGCCAAGAGAGGGGGACAGGGGGCAGGGAAAAACTGTTTTTT.

The chain has TRBV19 and TRBJ2-1, with D possibly TRBD1 on 5 matching bases. Between the trimmed V and J ends, which lost 0 bases and 8 bases, there was a span of 14 bases. From germline, CDR1 is LNHDA and CDR2 SQIVND (reference sequence). The CDR3 is 15 residues long. The CDR3 bases are TGTGCCAGTAGTATAGATAGGCCCAGGGTCCATGAGCAGTTCTTC. Its protein product is CASSIDRPRVHEQFF.

This clonotype was counted a few times. The rearrangement uses TRBV9 and TRBJ1-1; 7 bases align to TRBD1. This CDR3 has 14 amino acids. The germline gives CDR1 SGDLS, CDR2 YYNGEE. The ends lost 3 bases at V and 3 bases at J; junction bases unmatched: 5. The chain's CDR3 is CASSARQGHTEAFF. CDR3 DNA sequence: TGTGCCAGCAGCGCCCGACAGGGCCACACTGAAGCTTTCTTT.

This rearrangement joins TRBV5-1 to TRBJ1-2; 9 positions match TRBD1. This CDR3 spans 17 amino acids. J lost 6 bases, V lost 0 bases, and 12 bases had no gene match. Looked up from germline, CDR1 is SGHRS and CDR2 is YFSETQ. The CDR3 protein is CASSLGGTTGGPHGYTF. The CDR3 DNA follows: TGCGCCAGCAGCTTGGGCGGGACTACAGGGGGCCCCCATGGCTACACCTTC.

The sample holds many counts of this clonotype. The J gene is TRBJ2-5, the V gene TRBV30, with a weak D call TRBD1 (5 bases). The germline V and J ends were trimmed by 3 bases and 1 base, with 9 bases remaining between them. The CDR3 has 13 residues. Per germline, CDR1 GTSNPN and CDR2 SVGIG (reference sequence). The CDR3 DNA reads as TGTGCCTGGAGAGGGGCCTTCCAAGAGACCCAGTACTTC. Its protein is CAWRGAFQETQYF.

The table lists this clonotype with a few counts. The CDR3 sequence: CASSKLGLAGLSYEQYV. DNA for the CDR3: TGTGCCAGCAGCAAACTGGGACTAGCGGGGCTCTCCTACGAGCAGTACGTC. The rearrangement links TRBV7-2 to TRBJ2-7; 13 bases map to TRBD2. V trimming: 5 bases; J trimming: 0 bases; junction bases outside the gene matches: 7. The CDR3 length is 17 residues. From germline, CDR1 is SGHTA and CDR2 FQGNSA.

In this sample, this clonotype turned up many times. At one end, the junction sequence differs from germline, possibly due to a read error. V and J are TRBV7-7 and TRBJ2-5; 7 bases map to TRBD2. The CDR3 length is 15 residues. Germline CDR1 is SSHAT and CDR2 is FNYEAQ (reference sequence). The chain's CDR3 is CASSLGGTTSETQYF. DNA for the CDR3: TGTGCTAGCAGCTTGGGGGGGACCACGAGCGAGACCCAGTACTTC.

V and J are TRBV10-3 and TRBJ2-3; D may be TRBD2 (7 bases). V dropped 4 bases and J dropped 6 bases, with 26 bases sitting between them. CDR3 size: 18 residues. Germline V gives CDR1 ENHRY, CDR2 SYGVKD. CDR3 DNA: TGTGCCATCAGTGCACTGAGCGGGTTGGAGGGGGGGCCGGATACGCAGTATTTT. It translates to CAISALSGLEGGPDTQYF.